This T cell receptor beta chain was captured in a study of shared clonotypes between healthy human individuals. About the research overall: In total, the donors were a couple of women and a few men aged 18 to 49. Per donor, CD8 memory used one plate, CD8 naive used two, CD4 memory used three and CD4 naive used three.

The naive CD8 fraction comprised CD45RO-negative cells positively selected for CCR7 and excluded terminally differentiated effector memory CD45RA+ cells. TCRdb's copy holds only in-frame clones and misses some; the assay was immunoSEQ multiplex PCR. The data show 800,000 or so clones, 96% seen once. The study, taken as a whole, reports: In the sorted subsets, rarefaction showed sequencing was incomplete despite large depth.

Concerning this clone itself: Its antigen is unidentified.

The CDR3 spans 11 residues. Trimming cost V 5 bases and J 6 bases, with 5 bases left between them. The germline CDR1 and CDR2 sequences are LGHNT and FRNRAP. The V call is TRBV12-5, the J call TRBJ2-1, with D hard to call. Sequencing was done on a sample of naive CD8+ T cells sorted from blood. The clonotype comes from a young man in good health. The CDR3 protein is CASGLTNEQFF. CDR3 nucleotide sequence: TGTGCTAGTGGTCTTACCAATGAGCAGTTCTTC.